This entry is about one T cell receptor beta chain. The antigen is not known. Mouse names are used for the genes. The read is 1 residue too short to cover the CDR3 end, so that end is filled in from the germline J gene. Sequencing of TCRbeta CDR3 at survey depth gave sequences and template counts. The method was immunoSEQ multiplex PCR; TCRdb's version includes in-frame clones alone and lacks a portion of them. Of over 7,000 clones detected, 30% to 35% appear once; the ten largest clones hold about 3.3%. The data were obtained in a study of tissue T cells after allogeneic stem cell transplantation. Notes on the study in general: Shared clones across patients were few; motif clustering revealed tissue-specific shared signatures. Limitations included a small, clinically heterogeneous cohort and limited sampling depth.

Time point meaning: mouse harvest day 14 after allogeneic transplant. Mouse grafts combined 10^7 T-cell-depleted bone marrow cells with 10^6 splenic CD5+ T cells. The length of the CDR3 is 13 residues. Trimming stripped 4 bases from V and 0 bases from J, with 4 bases between. Germline CDR1 is LGHDT and CDR2 is YNNKQL (reference sequence). Sequencing used skin. This TCR derives from a female BALB/c mouse given C57BL/6 T cells with graft-versus-host disease after an allogeneic hematopoietic cell transplant. This chain joins TRBV4 and TRBJ1-3; D unresolved. The CDR3: CASSLNSGNTLYF. The DNA read from the CDR3 is TGTGCCAGCAGCTTGAATTCTGGAAATACGCTCTAT.